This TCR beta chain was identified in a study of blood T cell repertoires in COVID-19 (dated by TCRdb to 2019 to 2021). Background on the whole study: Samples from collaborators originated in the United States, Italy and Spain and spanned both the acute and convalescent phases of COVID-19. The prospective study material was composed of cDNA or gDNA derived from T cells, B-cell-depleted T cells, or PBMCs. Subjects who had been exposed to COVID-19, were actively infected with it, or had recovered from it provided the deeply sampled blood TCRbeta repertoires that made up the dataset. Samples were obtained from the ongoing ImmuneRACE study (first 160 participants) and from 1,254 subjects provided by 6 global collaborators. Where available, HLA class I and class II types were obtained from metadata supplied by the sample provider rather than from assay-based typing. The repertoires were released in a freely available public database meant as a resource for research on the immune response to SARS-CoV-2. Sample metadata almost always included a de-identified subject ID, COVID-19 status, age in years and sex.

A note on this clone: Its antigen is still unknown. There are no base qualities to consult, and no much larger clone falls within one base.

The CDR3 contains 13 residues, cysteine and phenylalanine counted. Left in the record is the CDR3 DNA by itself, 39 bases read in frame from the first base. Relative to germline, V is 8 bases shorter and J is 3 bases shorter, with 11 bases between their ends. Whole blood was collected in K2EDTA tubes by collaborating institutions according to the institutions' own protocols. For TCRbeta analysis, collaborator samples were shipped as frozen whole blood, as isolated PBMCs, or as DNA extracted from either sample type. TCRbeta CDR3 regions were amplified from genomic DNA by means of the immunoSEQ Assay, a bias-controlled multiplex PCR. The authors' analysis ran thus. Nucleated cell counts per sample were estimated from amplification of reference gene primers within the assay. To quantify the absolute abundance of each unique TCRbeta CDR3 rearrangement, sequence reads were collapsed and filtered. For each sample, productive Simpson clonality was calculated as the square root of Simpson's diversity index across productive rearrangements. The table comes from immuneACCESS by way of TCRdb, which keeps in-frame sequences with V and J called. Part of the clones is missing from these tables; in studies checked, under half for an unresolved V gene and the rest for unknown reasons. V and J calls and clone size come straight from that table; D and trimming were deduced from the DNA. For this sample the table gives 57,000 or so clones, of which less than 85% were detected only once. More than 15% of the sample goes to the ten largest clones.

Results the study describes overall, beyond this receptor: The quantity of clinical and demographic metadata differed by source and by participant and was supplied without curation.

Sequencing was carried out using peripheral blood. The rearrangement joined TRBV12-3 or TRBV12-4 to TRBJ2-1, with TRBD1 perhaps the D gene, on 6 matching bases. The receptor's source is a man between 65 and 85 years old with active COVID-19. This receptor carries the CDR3 CASWTEGYNEQFF. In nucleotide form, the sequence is TGTGCCAGCTGGACAGAAGGCTACAATGAGCAGTTCTTC.